This T cell receptor (beta chain) was observed in a study of cytotoxic CD8 clonotypes in ibrutinib-treated CLL. Turning to this clone: Its antigen is not known.

Genomic DNA for TCR beta libraries, approximately 2 micrograms, came from cryopreserved PBMCs. Assay used: immunoSEQ multiplex PCR; TCRdb lists only in-frame clones, some missing. This sample has about 140,000 clones, with approximately 80% found just once. Study outcomes and limitations: Higher clonality was seen at ibrutinib response and a return toward baseline at progression. Private clonotypes, not public ones, expanded at ibrutinib response.

The CDR3 is 15 residues long. Germline assignment: CDR1 LNHDA and CDR2 SQIVND (reference sequence). Trimming took 3 bases from V and 1 from J, leaving 10 bases between them. This sample comprised PBMCs, obtained after 24 months of ibrutinib treatment. The sequence came from a human donor with chronic lymphocytic leukemia. The genes are TRBV19 and TRBJ1-5; D unclear. In DNA form, the CDR3 reads TGTGCCAGTAGTATCGGGGTGGGGAGCAATCAGCCCCAGCATTTT. Residues: CASSIGVGSNQPQHF.